Listed here is a single T cell receptor beta chain. V lost 0 bases, J lost 3 bases, and 6 bases stayed unmatched. The CDR3 consists of 16 residues. Germline V gene data show CDR1 as SGHRS and CDR2 as YFSETQ. The data stem from a study of blood T cell repertoires in COVID-19. Turning to the study itself: The United States, Italy and Spain were the sources of the acute and convalescent COVID-19 samples. T cells, B-cell-depleted T cells, or PBMCs provided the cDNA or gDNA that served as material.

In the authors' methods: By means of reference gene primer amplification, nucleated cell counts were estimated. Sequencing was performed with immunoSEQ multiplex PCR; in TCRdb, only in-frame clones are kept and a portion is missing. V, J and clone size derive from that table, while D and trimming were established from the DNA sequence. The table shows some 75,000 clones, with approximately 90% occurring only once. This TCR came from a man between 60 and 75 years old with acute or convalescent COVID-19. The sequenced material came from peripheral blood. The gene calls are TRBV5-1 and TRBJ2-7; 10 bases line up with TRBD2. CDR3 sequence: CASSLGAGGTYYEQYF. The CDR3 nucleotides are TGCGCCAGCAGCTTGGGAGCGGGAGGGACCTACTACGAGCAGTACTTC.